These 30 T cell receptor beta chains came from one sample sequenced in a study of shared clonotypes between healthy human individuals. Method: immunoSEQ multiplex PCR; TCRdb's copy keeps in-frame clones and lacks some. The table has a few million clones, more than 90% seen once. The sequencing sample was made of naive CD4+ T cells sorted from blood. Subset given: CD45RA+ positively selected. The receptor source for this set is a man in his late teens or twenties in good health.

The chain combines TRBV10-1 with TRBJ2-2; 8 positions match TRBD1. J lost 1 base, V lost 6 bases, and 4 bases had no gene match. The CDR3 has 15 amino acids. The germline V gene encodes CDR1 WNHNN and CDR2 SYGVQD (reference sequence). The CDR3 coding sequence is TGCGCCAGCAGCCCCGGGACAGGGAACACCGGGGAGCTGTTTTTT. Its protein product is CASSPGTGNTGELFF.

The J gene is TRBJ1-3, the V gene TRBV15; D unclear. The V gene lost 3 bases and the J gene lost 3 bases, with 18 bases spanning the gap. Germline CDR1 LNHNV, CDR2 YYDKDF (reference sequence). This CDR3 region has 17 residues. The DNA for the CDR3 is TGTGCCACCAGCAGCTCTGTCACCCTGGGGTATGGAAACACCATATATTTT. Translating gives CATSSSVTLGYGNTIYF.

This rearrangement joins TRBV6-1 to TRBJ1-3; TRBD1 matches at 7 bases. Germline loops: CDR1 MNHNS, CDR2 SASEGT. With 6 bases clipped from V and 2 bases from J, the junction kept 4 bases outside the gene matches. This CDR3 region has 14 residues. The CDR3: CASRTGTAGNTIYF. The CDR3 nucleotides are TGTGCCAGCAGGACAGGGACGGCTGGAAACACCATATATTTT.

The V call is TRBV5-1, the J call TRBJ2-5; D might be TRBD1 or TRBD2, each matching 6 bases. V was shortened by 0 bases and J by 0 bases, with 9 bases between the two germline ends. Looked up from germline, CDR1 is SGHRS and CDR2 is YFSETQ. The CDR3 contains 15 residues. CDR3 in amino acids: CASSLGRGYQETQYF. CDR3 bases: TGCGCCAGCAGCTTGGGGAGGGGGTACCAAGAGACCCAGTACTTC.

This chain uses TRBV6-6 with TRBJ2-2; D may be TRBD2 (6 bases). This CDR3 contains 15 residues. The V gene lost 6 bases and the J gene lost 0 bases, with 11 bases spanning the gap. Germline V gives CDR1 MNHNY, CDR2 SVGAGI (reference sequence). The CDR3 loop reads CASRPGGSNTGELFF. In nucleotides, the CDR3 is TGTGCCAGCAGACCCGGGGGTTCGAACACCGGGGAGCTGTTTTTT.

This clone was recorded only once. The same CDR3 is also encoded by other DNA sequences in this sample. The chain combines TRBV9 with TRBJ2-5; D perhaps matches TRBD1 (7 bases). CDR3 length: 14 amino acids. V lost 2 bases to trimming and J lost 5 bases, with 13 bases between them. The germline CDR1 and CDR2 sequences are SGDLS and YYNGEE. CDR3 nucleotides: TGTGCCAGCAGCGTTTCAGGGGGGCGGGAGACCCAGTACTTC. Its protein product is CASSVSGGRETQYF.

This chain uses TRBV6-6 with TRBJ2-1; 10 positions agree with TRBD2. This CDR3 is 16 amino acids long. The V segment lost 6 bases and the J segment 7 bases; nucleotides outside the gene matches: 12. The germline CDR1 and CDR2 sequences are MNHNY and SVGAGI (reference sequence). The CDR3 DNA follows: TGTGCCAGCAGAGCCACCCTAGCGGGAGTTGGGAATGAGCAGTTCTTC. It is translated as CASRATLAGVGNEQFF.

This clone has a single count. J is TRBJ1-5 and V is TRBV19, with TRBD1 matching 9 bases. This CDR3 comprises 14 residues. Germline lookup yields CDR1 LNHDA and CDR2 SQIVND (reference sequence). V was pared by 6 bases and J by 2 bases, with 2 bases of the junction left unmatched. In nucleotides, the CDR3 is TGTGCCAGTAGGGACAGGGGTGGCAATCAGCCCCAGCATTTT. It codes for CASRDRGGNQPQHF.

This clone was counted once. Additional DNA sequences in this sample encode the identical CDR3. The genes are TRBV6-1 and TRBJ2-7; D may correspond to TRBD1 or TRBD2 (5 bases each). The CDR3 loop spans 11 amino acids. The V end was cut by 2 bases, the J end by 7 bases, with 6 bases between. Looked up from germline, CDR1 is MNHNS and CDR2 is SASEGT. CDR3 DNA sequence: TGTGCCAGCAGTGAATGGGGGGAGCAGTACTTC. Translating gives CASSEWGEQYF.

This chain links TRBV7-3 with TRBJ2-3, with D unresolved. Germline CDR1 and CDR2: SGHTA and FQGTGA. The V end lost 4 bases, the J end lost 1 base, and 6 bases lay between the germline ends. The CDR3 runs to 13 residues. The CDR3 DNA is TGTGCCAGCAGCTCCCAAGGCACAGATACGCAGTATTTT. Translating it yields CASSSQGTDTQYF. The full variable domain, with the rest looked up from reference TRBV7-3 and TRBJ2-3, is GAGVSQTPSNKVTEKGKYVELRCDPISGHTALYWYRQSLGQGPEFLIYFQGTGAADDSGLPNDRFFAVRPEGSVSTLKIQRTERGDSAVYLCASSSQGTDTQYFGPGTRLTVL.

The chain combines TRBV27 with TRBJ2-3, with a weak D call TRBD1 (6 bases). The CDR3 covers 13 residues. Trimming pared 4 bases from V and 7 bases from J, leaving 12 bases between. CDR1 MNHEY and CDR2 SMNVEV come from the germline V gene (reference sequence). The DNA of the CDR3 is TGTGCCAGCAGTTCGACAGGAGAAAATACGCAGTATTTT. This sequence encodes CASSSTGENTQYF.

This CDR3 is CASRGGSSGANVLTF. The CDR3 DNA reads TGTGCCAGCCGGGGGGGCAGCTCTGGGGCCAACGTCCTGACTTTC. V gene TRBV27 combines with J gene TRBJ2-6, with 8 bases that match TRBD2. Per germline, CDR1 MNHEY and CDR2 SMNVEV (reference sequence). V lost 8 bases, J lost 0 bases, and 3 bases stayed unmatched. This CDR3 is built from 15 residues.

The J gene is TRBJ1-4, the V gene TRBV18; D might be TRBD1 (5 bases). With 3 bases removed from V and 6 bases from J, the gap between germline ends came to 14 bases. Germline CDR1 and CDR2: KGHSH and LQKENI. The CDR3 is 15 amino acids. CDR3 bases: TGTGCCAGCTCACCCATGACCTTAGGGGATGAAAAACTGTTTTTT. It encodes CASSPMTLGDEKLFF. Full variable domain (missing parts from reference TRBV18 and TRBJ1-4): NAGVMQNPRHLVRRRGQEARLRCSPMKGHSHVYWYRQLPEEGLKFMVYLQKENIIDESGMPKERFSAEFPKEGPSILRIQQVVRGDSAAYFCASSPMTLGDEKLFFGSGTQLSVL.

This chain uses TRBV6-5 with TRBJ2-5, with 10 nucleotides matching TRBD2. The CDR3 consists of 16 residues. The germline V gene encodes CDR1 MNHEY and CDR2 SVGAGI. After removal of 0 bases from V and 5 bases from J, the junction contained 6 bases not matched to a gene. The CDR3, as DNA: TGTGCCAGCAGTTACTCGGCTAGCGGGAGTCTGGAGACCCAGTACTTC. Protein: CASSYSASGSLETQYF.

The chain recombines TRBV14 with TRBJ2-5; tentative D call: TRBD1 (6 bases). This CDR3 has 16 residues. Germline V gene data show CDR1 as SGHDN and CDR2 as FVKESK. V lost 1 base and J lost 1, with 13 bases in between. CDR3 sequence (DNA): TGTGCCAGCAGCCAAGGGGCGAGGGACACCCAAGAGACCCAGTACTTC. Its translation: CASSQGARDTQETQYF.

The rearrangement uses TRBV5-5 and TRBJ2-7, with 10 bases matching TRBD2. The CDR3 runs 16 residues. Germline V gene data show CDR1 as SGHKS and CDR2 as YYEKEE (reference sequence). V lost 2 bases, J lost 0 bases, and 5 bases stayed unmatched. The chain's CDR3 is CASSFVPSGSSYEQYF. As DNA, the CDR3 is TGTGCCAGCAGCTTTGTCCCTAGCGGGAGCTCCTACGAGCAGTACTTC.

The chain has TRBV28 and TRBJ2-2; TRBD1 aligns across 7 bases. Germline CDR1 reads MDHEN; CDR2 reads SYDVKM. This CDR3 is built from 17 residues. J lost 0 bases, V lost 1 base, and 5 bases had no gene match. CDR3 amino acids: CASSLLSGTANTGELFF. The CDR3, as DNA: TGTGCCAGCAGTTTATTATCCGGGACAGCGAACACCGGGGAGCTGTTTTTT.

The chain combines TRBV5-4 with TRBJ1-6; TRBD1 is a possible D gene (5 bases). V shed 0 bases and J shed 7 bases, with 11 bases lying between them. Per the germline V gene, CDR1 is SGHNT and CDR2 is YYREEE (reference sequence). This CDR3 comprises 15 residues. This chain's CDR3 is CASSLGRGYNSPLHF. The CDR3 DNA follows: TGTGCCAGCAGCTTGGGTCGGGGCTACAATTCACCCCTCCACTTT.

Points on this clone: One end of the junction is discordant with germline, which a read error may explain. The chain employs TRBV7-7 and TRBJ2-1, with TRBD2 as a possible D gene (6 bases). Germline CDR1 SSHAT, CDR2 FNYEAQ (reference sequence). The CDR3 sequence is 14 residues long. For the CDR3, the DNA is TGTGCTAGCAGCCATAGCGGATTCATCAATGAGCAGTTCTTC. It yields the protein CASSHSGFINEQFF.

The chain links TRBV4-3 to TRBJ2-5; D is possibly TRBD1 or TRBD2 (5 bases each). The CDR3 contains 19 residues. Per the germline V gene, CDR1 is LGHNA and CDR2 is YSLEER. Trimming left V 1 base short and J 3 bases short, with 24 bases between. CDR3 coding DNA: TGCGCCAGCAGCCAAGTCGGCTATCTAGGGACCGAAAGCGAAGAGACCCAGTACTTC. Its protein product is CASSQVGYLGTESEETQYF.

The CDR3 spells CAWSDSPPGPQHF. In nucleotides, the CDR3 is TGTGCCTGGAGTGACTCCCCCCCCGGTCCCCAGCATTTT. The chain employs TRBV30 and TRBJ1-5; D is undetermined. This CDR3 is 13 amino acids long. Germline V gene sequence: CDR1 GTSNPN, CDR2 SVGIG (reference sequence). V lost 1 base, J lost 10 bases, and 14 bases lay in between.

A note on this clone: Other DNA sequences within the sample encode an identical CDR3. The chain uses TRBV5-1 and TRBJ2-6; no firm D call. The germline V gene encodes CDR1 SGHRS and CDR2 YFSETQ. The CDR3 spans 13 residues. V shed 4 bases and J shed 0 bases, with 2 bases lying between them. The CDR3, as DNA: TGCGCCAGCAGCCGCTCTGGGGCCAACGTCCTGACTTTC. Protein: CASSRSGANVLTF.

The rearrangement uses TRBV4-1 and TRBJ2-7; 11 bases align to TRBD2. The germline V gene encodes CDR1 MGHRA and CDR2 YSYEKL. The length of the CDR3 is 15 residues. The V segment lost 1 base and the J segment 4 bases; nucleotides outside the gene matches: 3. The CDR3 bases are TGCGCCAGCAGCCAAGGCTCTAGCGGGAGGTACGAGCAGTACTTC. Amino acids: CASSQGSSGRYEQYF.

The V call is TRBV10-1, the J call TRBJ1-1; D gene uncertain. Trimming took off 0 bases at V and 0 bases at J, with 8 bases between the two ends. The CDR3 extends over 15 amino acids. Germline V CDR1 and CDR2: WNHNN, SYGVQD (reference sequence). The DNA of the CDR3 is TGCGCCAGCAGTGAGTCGCTCAGCTTGAACACTGAAGCTTTCTTT. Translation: CASSESLSLNTEAFF.

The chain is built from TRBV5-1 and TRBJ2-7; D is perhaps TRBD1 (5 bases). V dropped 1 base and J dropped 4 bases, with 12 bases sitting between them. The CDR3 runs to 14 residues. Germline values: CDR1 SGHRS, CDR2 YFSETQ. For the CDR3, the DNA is TGCGCCAGCAGCTTGTTTGGGCAGGGTTACGAGCAGTACTTC. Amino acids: CASSLFGQGYEQYF. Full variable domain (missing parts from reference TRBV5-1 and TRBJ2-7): KAGVTQTPRYLIKTRGQQVTLSCSPISGHRSVSWYQQTPGQGLQFLFEYFSETQRNKGNFPGRFSGRQFSNSRSEMNVSTLELGDSALYLCASSLFGQGYEQYFGPGTRLTVT.

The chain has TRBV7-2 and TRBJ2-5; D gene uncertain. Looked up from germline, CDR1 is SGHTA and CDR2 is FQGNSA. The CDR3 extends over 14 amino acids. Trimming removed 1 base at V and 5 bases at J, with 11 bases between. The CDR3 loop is CASSLGLLGETQYF. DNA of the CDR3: TGTGCCAGCAGCTTAGGCCTATTGGGGGAGACCCAGTACTTC.

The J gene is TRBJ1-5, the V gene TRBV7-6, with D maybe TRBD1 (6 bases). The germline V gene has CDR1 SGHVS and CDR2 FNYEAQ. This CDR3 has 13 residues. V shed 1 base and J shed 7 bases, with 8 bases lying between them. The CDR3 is CASSLEQGQPQHF. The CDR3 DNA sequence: TGTGCCAGCAGCTTAGAACAGGGACAGCCCCAGCATTTT. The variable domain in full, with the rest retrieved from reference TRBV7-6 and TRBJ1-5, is GAGVSQSPRYKVTKRGQDVALRCDPISGHVSLYWYRQALGQGPEFLTYFNYEAQQDKSGLPNDRFSAERPEGSISTLTIQRTEQRDSAMYRCASSLEQGQPQHFGDGTRLSIL.

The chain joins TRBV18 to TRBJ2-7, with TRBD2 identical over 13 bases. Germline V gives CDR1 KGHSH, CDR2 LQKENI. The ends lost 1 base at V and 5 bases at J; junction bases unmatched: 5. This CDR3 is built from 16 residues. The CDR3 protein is CASSPRGLAGVHEQYF. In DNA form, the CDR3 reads TGTGCCAGCTCACCACGAGGACTAGCGGGAGTCCACGAGCAGTACTTC.

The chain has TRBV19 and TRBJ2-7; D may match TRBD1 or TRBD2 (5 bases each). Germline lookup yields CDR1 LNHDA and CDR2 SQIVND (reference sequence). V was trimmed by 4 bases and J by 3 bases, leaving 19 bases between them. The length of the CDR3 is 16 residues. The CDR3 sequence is CASSKKGSQQYYEQYF. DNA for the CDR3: TGTGCCAGTAGTAAGAAGGGGAGTCAGCAATACTACGAGCAGTACTTC.

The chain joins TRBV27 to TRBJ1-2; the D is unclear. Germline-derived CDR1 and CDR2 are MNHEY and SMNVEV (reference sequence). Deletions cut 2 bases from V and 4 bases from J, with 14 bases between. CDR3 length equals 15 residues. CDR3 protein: CASSLAPVTAYGYTF. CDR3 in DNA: TGTGCCAGCAGTTTAGCCCCCGTGACTGCCTATGGCTACACCTTC.